These 13 T cell receptor beta chains came from one sample sequenced in a study of cytomegalovirus exposure and HLA in healthy donors. TCRdb keeps only in-frame clones here, not all; method: immunoSEQ multiplex PCR. The sample consists of fewer than 400,000 clones, 75% to 90% of them appearing once. Input material: PBMCs. The receptors come from a woman between 18 and 29 years old in good health and CMV-seronegative.

V and J are TRBV5-4 and TRBJ1-1, with 9 bases lining up with TRBD1. CDR3 length: 16 residues. Germline trimming cut 6 bases from V and 6 bases from J; bases unmatched to any gene: 15. CDR1 is SGHNT and CDR2 is YYREEE in the germline V gene (reference sequence). CDR3 sequence reads: CASTNRRTGEVAEAFF. The CDR3 DNA reads as TGTGCCAGCACCAACCGTCGGACAGGGGAAGTCGCTGAAGCTTTCTTT.

This clone was observed once. The J gene is TRBJ2-1, the V gene TRBV27, with 8 bases matching TRBD2. Germline V gives CDR1 MNHEY, CDR2 SMNVEV (reference sequence). With V trimmed by 3 bases and J by 7 bases, 5 bases remained unmatched. The CDR3 is 14 residues long. For the CDR3, the DNA is TGTGCCAGCAGTTTGGCTAGCGGGCCAAATGAGCAGTTCTTC. Translated, it gives CASSLASGPNEQFF.

The chain employs TRBV2 and TRBJ1-4; 8 nucleotides match TRBD1. J lost 6 bases, V lost 6 bases, and 6 bases had no gene match. This CDR3 contains 14 residues. Germline CDR1 reads SNHLY; CDR2 reads FYNNEI. In DNA form, the CDR3 reads TGTGCCAGCAGAGCTACAGGGGGTGATGAAAAACTGTTTTTT. Protein sequence: CASRATGGDEKLFF.

The chain links TRBV27 to TRBJ2-3; no firm D call. The CDR3 runs to 15 residues. The germline V gene has CDR1 MNHEY and CDR2 SMNVEV (reference sequence). V lost 5 bases and J lost 2, with 14 bases in between. CDR3 amino acids: CASSQDFTYTDTQYF. The DNA for the CDR3 is TGTGCCAGCAGTCAAGACTTCACCTACACAGATACGCAGTATTTT.

The chain is built from TRBV2 and TRBJ2-7, with 9 positions matching TRBD1. This CDR3 contains 15 residues. Germline V gene lookup returns CDR1 SNHLY and CDR2 FYNNEI. V shed 8 bases and J 1 base; nucleotides not matched to a gene: 9. In DNA, the CDR3 is TGTGCCAGCCGGCCCGGAGGGACAGGGTCCTACGAGCAGTACTTC. Its translation is CASRPGGTGSYEQYF.

On this clone itself: Other DNA sequences of this sample code for an identical CDR3. This chain joins TRBV7-9 and TRBJ2-7; unclear D gene. The CDR3 has 12 residues. Trimming pared 1 base from V and 3 bases from J, leaving 4 bases between. Germline-derived CDR1 and CDR2 are SEHNR and FQNEAQ (reference sequence). This CDR3 reads CASSLGSYEQYF. The CDR3 region has the DNA TGTGCCAGCAGCTTAGGGAGCTACGAGCAGTACTTC.

This rearrangement joins TRBV4-1 to TRBJ1-5, with TRBD1 identical over 8 bases. Germline V lookup: CDR1 MGHRA, CDR2 YSYEKL. V trimming: 1 base; J trimming: 5 bases; junction bases outside the gene matches: 4. This CDR3 spans 15 amino acids. The CDR3 nucleotides are TGCGCCAGCAGCCAAGCGGACAGGGAGCATCAGCCCCAGCATTTT. It encodes CASSQADREHQPQHF.

V is TRBV19 and J is TRBJ1-2, with 7 bases identical to TRBD1. CDR3 length: 14 residues. Per germline, CDR1 LNHDA and CDR2 SQIVND (reference sequence). V trimming: 6 bases; J trimming: 4 bases; junction bases outside the gene matches: 8. The CDR3 is CASRPGQLIYGYTF. Here the CDR3 DNA reads TGTGCCAGTAGGCCGGGACAGCTTATCTATGGCTACACCTTC. The full variable domain, with the rest looked up from reference TRBV19 and TRBJ1-2, is DGGITQSPKYLFRKEGQNVTLSCEQNLNHDAMYWYRQDPGQGLRLIYYSQIVNDFQKGDIAEGYSVSREKKESFPLTVTSAQKNPTAFYLCASRPGQLIYGYTFGSGTRLTVV.

This clone was seen a handful of times. This sequence joins TRBV2 and TRBJ1-1; D might be TRBD1 (5 bases). The CDR3 covers 17 residues. V lost 1 base and J 1 base, leaving 16 bases between the germline ends. Germline CDR1 and CDR2: SNHLY and FYNNEI. The CDR3 region is CASSEELGREGNTEAFF. The CDR3 coding sequence is TGTGCCAGCAGTGAAGAGCTGGGGCGGGAGGGGAACACTGAAGCTTTCTTT.

This chain's CDR3 is CASRDRQAGFTEAFF. DNA for the CDR3: TGTGCCAGCAGAGACCGACAGGCCGGGTTTACTGAAGCTTTCTTT. This chain connects TRBV6-5 to TRBJ1-1, with D possibly being TRBD1 (6 bases). Trimming removed 6 bases at V and 5 bases at J, with 19 bases between. The germline V gene has CDR1 MNHEY and CDR2 SVGAGI. The CDR3 sequence is 15 residues long.

V and J are TRBV27 and TRBJ1-5; 7 positions agree with TRBD1. The CDR3 totals 15 residues. V shed 5 bases, J shed 1 base, and the junction held 5 bases outside the gene matches. CDR1 is MNHEY, CDR2 SMNVEV, per germline (reference sequence). CDR3 in DNA: TGTGCCAGCAGTCCCGGGACAGTAAGCAATCAGCCCCAGCATTTT. Its protein product is CASSPGTVSNQPQHF.

This rearrangement joins TRBV20-1 to TRBJ1-1; no clear D gene. The CDR3 sequence is 10 residues long. Germline V gives CDR1 DFQATT, CDR2 SNEGSKA (reference sequence). Between the trimmed V and J ends, which lost 6 bases and 7 bases, there was a span of 9 bases. The CDR3 loop is CSATSGEAFF. Here the CDR3 DNA reads TGCAGTGCCACCAGTGGTGAAGCTTTCTTT.

The CDR3 nucleotides are TGCAGCGTTGCGGGACAACAGGGAGGGACTAGCGGGAGGAGAGGGGCCTACGAGCAGTACTTC. Translating gives CSVAGQQGGTSGRRGAYEQYF. The chain uses TRBV29-1 and TRBJ2-7, with 15 bases fitting TRBD2. V lost 4 bases and J lost 2; bases outside the gene matches: 21. The germline CDR1 and CDR2 sequences are SQVTM and ANQGSEA. The CDR3 has 21 amino acids.